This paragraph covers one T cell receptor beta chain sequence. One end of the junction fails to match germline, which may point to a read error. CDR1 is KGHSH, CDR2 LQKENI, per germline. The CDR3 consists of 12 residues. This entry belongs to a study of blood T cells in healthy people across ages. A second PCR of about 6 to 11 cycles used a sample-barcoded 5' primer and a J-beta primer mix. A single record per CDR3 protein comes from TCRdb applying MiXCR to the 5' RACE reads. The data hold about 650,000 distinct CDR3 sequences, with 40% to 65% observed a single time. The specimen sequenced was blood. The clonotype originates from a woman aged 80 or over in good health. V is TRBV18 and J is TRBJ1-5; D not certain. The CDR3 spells CASLPVNQPQHF. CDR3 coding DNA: TGTGCCAGCTTACCAGTGAATCAGCCCCAGCATTTT.